Presented here are 17 T cell receptor beta chains from one specimen sequenced in a study of cytomegalovirus exposure and HLA in healthy donors. The PCR used 60 Vbeta and 13 Jbeta primers. Libraries were prepared by immunoSEQ multiplex PCR; TCRdb keeps only in-frame clonotypes and omits some of them. There are 160,000 or so clones in the sample; roughly 79% occur only once, and roughly 5% lies in the top ten. Sequences were obtained from PBMCs. The source of these receptors is a woman in her late teens or twenties in good health and CMV-seropositive.

J is TRBJ2-1 and V is TRBV19; D ambiguous. The V gene's germline CDR1 is LNHDA and CDR2 SQIVND (reference sequence). V was trimmed by 7 bases and J by 3 bases, leaving 10 bases between them. CDR3 size: 13 residues. The CDR3 nucleotides are TGTGCCAGTAAGCAGGAAGTCTACAATGAGCAGTTCTTC. Translated, it gives CASKQEVYNEQFF.

This chain uses TRBV6-1 with TRBJ2-7; D is perhaps TRBD1 (5 bases). The V end was cut by 3 bases, the J end by 4 bases, with 13 bases between. The CDR3 totals 14 residues. CDR1 and CDR2 (germline): MNHNS, SASEGT. The CDR3 spells CASSDTPGPYEQYF. The CDR3 nucleotides read TGTGCCAGCAGTGACACCCCAGGGCCGTACGAGCAGTACTTC.

The rearrangement links TRBV6-1 to TRBJ1-2, with 7 positions matching TRBD1. With 8 bases clipped from V and 8 bases from J, the junction kept 11 bases outside the gene matches. This CDR3 has 13 residues. CDR1 and CDR2 (germline): MNHNS, SASEGT. The CDR3 DNA is TGTGCCAGCGCCGGGACAGAAGCCCGAGGCTACACCTTC. Encoded protein: CASAGTEARGYTF.

The chain is built from TRBV27 and TRBJ2-1; 8 bases match TRBD2. There are 13 residues in the CDR3. Germline CDR1 reads MNHEY; CDR2 reads SMNVEV (reference sequence). The trim removed 6 bases at V and 8 bases at J, leaving 6 bases unmatched. CDR3 bases: TGTGCCAGCAGAGTCGGGGGGGCTTATGAGCAGTTCTTC. Translation: CASRVGGAYEQFF.

The chain uses TRBV4-1 and TRBJ2-1; tentative D call: TRBD2 (6 bases). The CDR3 runs 17 residues. Per germline, CDR1 MGHRA and CDR2 YSYEKL. Trimming took off 1 base at V and 0 bases at J, with 13 bases between the two ends. The CDR3 DNA follows: TGCGCCAGCAGCCAAGTGAGCGGGCTAAGCTCCTACAATGAGCAGTTCTTC. It is translated as CASSQVSGLSSYNEQFF.

The chain has TRBV11-1 and TRBJ2-7; possible D gene TRBD1, 6 bases. Germline V gene lookup returns CDR1 SGHAT and CDR2 FQDESV (reference sequence). Trimming removed 0 bases from V and 3 bases from J, with 15 bases in between. The CDR3 spans 16 residues. CDR3 sequence reads: CASSLAENRALYEQYF. The CDR3 nucleotides read TGTGCCAGCAGCTTAGCGGAGAACAGGGCTCTCTACGAGCAGTACTTC.

V and J are TRBV29-1 and TRBJ2-2; 10 bases fit TRBD1. V was pared by 2 bases and J by 7 bases, with 10 bases of the junction left unmatched. CDR3 length: 16 amino acids. Germline values: CDR1 SQVTM, CDR2 ANQGSEA. In DNA, the CDR3 is TGCAGCGTTGAAACAGGAGACAGGGGGCTCATCGGGGAGCTGTTTTTT. It yields the protein CSVETGDRGLIGELFF.

This chain connects TRBV7-8 to TRBJ2-5, with TRBD2 identical over 11 bases. CDR3 length: 15 amino acids. Germline-derived CDR1 and CDR2 are SGHVS and FQNEAQ. Trimming cost V 3 bases and J 4 bases; bases outside gene matches: 4. The CDR3 protein is CASSFSGGATETQYF. The CDR3, as DNA: TGTGCCAGCAGCTTTAGCGGGGGGGCCACAGAGACCCAGTACTTC.

The chain carries TRBV11-3 and TRBJ2-7; 10 nucleotides match TRBD1. V dropped 5 bases and J dropped 5; count of bases not matched to a gene: 9. CDR1 and CDR2 from the germline V gene are SGHNT and YENEEA. There are 15 residues in the CDR3. Here the CDR3 DNA reads TGTGCCAGCAGCGCCGGGACAGGGGAGGTTCACGAGCAGTACTTC. Protein sequence: CASSAGTGEVHEQYF.

CDR3: CASNRVGMNTEAFF. Written as DNA, the CDR3 is TGTGCCAGCAACAGGGTCGGGATGAACACTGAAGCTTTCTTT. V and J are TRBV19 and TRBJ1-1; tentatively, D is TRBD1 (6 bases). Germline CDR1 and CDR2: LNHDA and SQIVND (reference sequence). There are 14 residues in the CDR3. Trimming took 9 bases from V and 0 from J, leaving 14 bases between them.

In its sample, this clone was seen a few times. The J gene is TRBJ2-7, the V gene TRBV7-2; D uncertain. Germline-derived CDR1 and CDR2 are SGHTA and FQGNSA. V lost 5 bases to trimming and J lost 0 bases, with 5 bases between them. The CDR3 sequence is 12 residues long. DNA for the CDR3: TGTGCCAGCAGCCTCAGCTCCTACGAGCAGTACTTC. Translating it yields CASSLSSYEQYF.

This chain links TRBV5-1 with TRBJ2-7; maybe TRBD1 (5 bases). With 0 bases removed from V and 3 bases from J, the gap between germline ends came to 13 bases. This CDR3 region has 15 residues. Germline lookup yields CDR1 SGHRS and CDR2 YFSETQ. CDR3 coding DNA: TGCGCCAGCAGCTTGGGGCAGGGATCTTACTACGAGCAGTACTTC. Translated: CASSLGQGSYYEQYF.

The chain carries TRBV6-5 and TRBJ1-1, with D perhaps TRBD1 (5 bases). CDR1 and CDR2 (germline): MNHEY, SVGAGI. Trimming took 6 bases from V and 0 from J, leaving 14 bases between them. This CDR3 contains 15 residues. The CDR3 DNA is TGTGCCAGCAGACGGACACTTACTATGAACACTGAAGCTTTCTTT. Translating gives CASRRTLTMNTEAFF.

This clone appeared a few times. The chain couples TRBV28 to TRBJ2-7; 9 nucleotides align to TRBD2. Trimming removed 2 bases from V and 4 bases from J; junction bases left unmatched: 15. CDR1 and CDR2 from the germline V gene are MDHEN and SYDVKM. This CDR3 is built from 18 residues. CDR3 coding DNA: TGTGCCAGCAGTTTAGTGGCTAGCGGGGTTGGGGTCCCTTACGAGCAGTACTTC. Translation: CASSLVASGVGVPYEQYF.

In its sample, this clone was seen a few times. This chain uses TRBV27 with TRBJ1-2, with TRBD1 identical over 7 bases. The V segment lost 3 bases and the J segment 3 bases; nucleotides outside the gene matches: 1. The CDR3 contains 13 residues. Germline CDR1 MNHEY, CDR2 SMNVEV (reference sequence). This CDR3 reads CASSFGTDYGYTF. The CDR3 DNA sequence: TGTGCCAGCAGTTTTGGGACAGACTATGGCTACACCTTC.

The genes are TRBV4-3 and TRBJ2-7; 10 nucleotides line up with TRBD2. Germline V gene data show CDR1 as LGHNA and CDR2 as YSLEER. CDR3 length equals 18 residues. After removal of 0 bases from V and 0 bases from J, the junction contained 8 bases not matched to a gene. This chain's CDR3 is CASSQDLLAGDTSYEQYF. The CDR3 region has the DNA TGCGCCAGCAGCCAAGATTTGCTAGCGGGGGACACCTCCTACGAGCAGTACTTC.

This clone was picked up one time. V is TRBV7-9 and J is TRBJ2-1; 10 bases match TRBD2. This CDR3 contains 15 residues. Germline values: CDR1 SEHNR, CDR2 FQNEAQ (reference sequence). V trimming: 1 base; J trimming: 15 bases; junction bases outside the gene matches: 12. CDR3 sequence: CASSLEASGGAPPFF. CDR3 nucleotides: TGTGCCAGCAGCTTAGAGGCCAGCGGGGGGGCCCCCCCGTTCTTC.